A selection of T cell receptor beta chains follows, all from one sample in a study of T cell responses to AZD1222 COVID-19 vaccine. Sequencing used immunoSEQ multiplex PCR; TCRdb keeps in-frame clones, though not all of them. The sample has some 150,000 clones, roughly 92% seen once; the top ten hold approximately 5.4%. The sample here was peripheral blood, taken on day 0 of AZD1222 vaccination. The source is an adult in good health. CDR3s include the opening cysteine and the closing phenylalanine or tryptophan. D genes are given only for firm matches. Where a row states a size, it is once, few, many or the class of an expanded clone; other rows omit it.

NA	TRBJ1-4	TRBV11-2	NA	CASSLDRAVGANEKLFF	TGTGCCAGCAGCTTAGACAGGGCTGTCGGGGCTAATGAAAAACTGTTTTTT
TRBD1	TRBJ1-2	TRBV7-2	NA	CASSSTVGTAYGYTF	TGTGCCAGCAGCTCGACCGTGGGGACAGCCTATGGCTACACCTTC
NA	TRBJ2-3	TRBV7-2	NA	CASSYRDTQYF	TGTGCCAGCAGCTACAGGGATACGCAGTATTTT
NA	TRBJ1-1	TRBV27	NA	CASSPHSTGLNTEAFF	TGTGCCAGCAGTCCACATTCTACAGGGTTGAACACTGAAGCTTTCTTT
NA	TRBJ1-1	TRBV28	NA	CASSSTALNTEAFF	TGTGCCAGCAGCTCAACCGCCTTGAACACTGAAGCTTTCTTT
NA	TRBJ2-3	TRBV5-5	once	CASSLEGTTDTQYF	TGTGCCAGCAGCTTGGAGGGGACCACAGATACGCAGTATTTT
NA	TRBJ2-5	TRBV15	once	CATSPYRGAQETQYF	TGTGCCACCAGCCCCTACCGGGGGGCACAAGAGACCCAGTACTTC
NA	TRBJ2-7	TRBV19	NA	CASSPRPDYEQYF	TGTGCCAGTAGCCCAAGACCCGACTACGAGCAGTACTTC
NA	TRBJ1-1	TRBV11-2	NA	CASSLRRIEAFF	TGTGCCAGCAGCTTAAGGCGGATTGAAGCTTTCTTT
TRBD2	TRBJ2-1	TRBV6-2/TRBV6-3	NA	CASSNAGTSNEQFF	TGTGCCAGCAGCAACGCCGGGACTAGTAATGAGCAGTTCTTC
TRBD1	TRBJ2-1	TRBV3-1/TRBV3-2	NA	CASSPQGASNEQFF	TGTGCCAGCAGCCCACAGGGGGCTTCCAATGAGCAGTTCTTC
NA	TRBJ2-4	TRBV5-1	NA	CASSLGLGAKNIQYF	TGCGCCAGCAGCTTGGGTCTGGGGGCCAAAAACATTCAGTACTTC
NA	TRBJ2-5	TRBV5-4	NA	CASSLRGYQETQYF	TGTGCCAGCAGCCTCAGGGGTTACCAAGAGACCCAGTACTTC
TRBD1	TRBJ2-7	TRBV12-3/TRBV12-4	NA	CARGDRRPYEQYF	TGTGCCAGGGGGGACAGGCGACCCTACGAGCAGTACTTC
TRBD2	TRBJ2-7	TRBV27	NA	CASSSDRTSDQGREQYF	TGTGCCAGCAGTTCCGACCGGACTAGCGACCAAGGGAGGGAGCAGTACTTC
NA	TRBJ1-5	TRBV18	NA	CASSPLPNKSRNQPQHF	TGTGCCAGCTCACCGCTCCCAAACAAAAGCCGCAATCAGCCCCAGCATTTT
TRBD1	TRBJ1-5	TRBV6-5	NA	CASLLTGGNQPQHF	TGTGCCAGCCTACTGACAGGGGGCAATCAGCCCCAGCATTTT
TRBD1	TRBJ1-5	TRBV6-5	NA	CASRTTGDGQPQHF	TGTGCCAGCAGGACAACAGGGGATGGACAGCCCCAGCATTTT
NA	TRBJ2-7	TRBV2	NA	CASSEEGYDPYEQYF	TGTGCCAGCAGTGAAGAGGGGTACGACCCCTACGAGCAGTACTTC
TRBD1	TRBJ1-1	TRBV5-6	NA	CASIGQGNTEAFF	TGTGCCAGCATCGGACAGGGGAACACTGAAGCTTTCTTT
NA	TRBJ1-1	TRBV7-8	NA	CASSPQPSYTEAFF	TGTGCCAGCAGCCCGCAGCCCTCATACACTGAAGCTTTCTTT
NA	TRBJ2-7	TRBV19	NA	CASSTRSGNPYEQYF	TGTGCCAGTAGTACACGGAGTGGGAACCCCTACGAGCAGTACTTC
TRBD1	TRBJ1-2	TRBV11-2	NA	CASSDQTGAGYTF	TGTGCCAGCAGCGACCAGACAGGGGCCGGCTACACCTTC
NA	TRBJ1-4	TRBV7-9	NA	CASSLAEGSNEKLFF	TGTGCCAGCAGCTTAGCTGAGGGGTCTAATGAAAAACTGTTTTTT
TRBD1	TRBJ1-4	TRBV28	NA	CASRLSYQGAREKLFF	TGTGCCAGCAGACTCTCATATCAGGGGGCGCGAGAAAAACTGTTTTTT
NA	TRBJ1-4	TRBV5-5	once	CASSLPPPNEKLFF	TGTGCCAGCAGCTTGCCCCCCCCTAATGAAAAACTGTTTTTT
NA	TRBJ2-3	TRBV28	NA	CASSLSTTPDTQYF	TGTGCCAGCAGTTTATCTACCACTCCAGATACGCAGTATTTT
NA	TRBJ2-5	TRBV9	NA	CASSVAAGRLQETQYF	TGTGCCAGCAGCGTAGCGGCAGGGAGATTACAAGAGACCCAGTACTTC
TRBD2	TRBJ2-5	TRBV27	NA	CASGTTSGRAKQETQYF	TGTGCCAGCGGCACCACTAGCGGGAGGGCCAAGCAAGAGACCCAGTACTTC
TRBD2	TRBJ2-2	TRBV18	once	CASSPPGGGPANTGELFF	TGTGCCAGCTCACCTCCCGGGGGGGGCCCTGCGAACACCGGGGAGCTGTTTTTT
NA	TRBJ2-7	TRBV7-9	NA	CASSSSWGETYEQYF	TGTGCCAGCAGCTCTAGTTGGGGCGAGACCTACGAGCAGTACTTC
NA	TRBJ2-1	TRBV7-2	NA	CASSLNVGEQFF	TGTGCCAGCAGCCTCAACGTCGGTGAGCAGTTCTTC
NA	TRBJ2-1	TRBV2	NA	CASRPGQIIAPFF	TGTGCCAGCAGACCAGGACAGATTATAGCCCCGTTCTTC
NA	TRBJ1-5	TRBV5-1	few	CASSPGGNQPQHF	TGCGCCAGCAGCCCCGGTGGCAATCAGCCCCAGCATTTT
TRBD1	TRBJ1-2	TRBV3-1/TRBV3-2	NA	CASSPNRGLGYGYTF	TGTGCCAGCAGCCCCAACAGGGGGCTGGGCTATGGCTACACCTTC
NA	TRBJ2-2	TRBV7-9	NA	CASSLYKVGRANTGELFF	TGTGCCAGCAGCTTATACAAGGTCGGGAGAGCGAACACCGGGGAGCTGTTTTTT
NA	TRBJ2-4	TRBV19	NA	CASTLGGPAKNIQYF	TGTGCCAGTACCCTGGGGGGGCCTGCCAAAAACATTCAGTACTTC
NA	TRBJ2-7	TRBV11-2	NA	CASSLPGGLKTYEQYF	TGTGCCAGCAGCTTGCCTGGGGGGCTGAAGACCTACGAGCAGTACTTC
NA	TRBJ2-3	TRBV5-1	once	CASSSQSTDTQYF	TGCGCCAGCAGCTCACAGAGCACAGATACGCAGTATTTT
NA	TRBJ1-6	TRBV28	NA	CASSLGASKRGYNSPLHF	TGTGCCAGCAGTTTAGGAGCTAGTAAGAGGGGCTATAATTCACCCCTCCACTTT
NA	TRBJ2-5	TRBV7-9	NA	CASSSQAGQKTQNQETQYF	TGTGCCAGCAGCTCACAGGCCGGACAGAAAACACAAAACCAAGAGACCCAGTACTTC
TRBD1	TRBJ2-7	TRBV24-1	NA	CATSGKDRGYEQYF	TGTGCCACCAGTGGAAAGGACAGGGGCTACGAGCAGTACTTC
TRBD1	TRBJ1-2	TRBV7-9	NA	CASSFRRQGVNYGYTF	TGTGCCAGCAGCTTTCGACGACAGGGGGTCAACTATGGCTACACCTTC
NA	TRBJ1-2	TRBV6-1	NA	CASSEAHRVFGYTF	TGTGCCAGCAGTGAAGCGCACAGGGTCTTTGGCTACACCTTC
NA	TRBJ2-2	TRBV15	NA	CATSRDRGTGELFF	TGTGCCACCAGCAGAGATCGGGGCACCGGGGAGCTGTTTTTT
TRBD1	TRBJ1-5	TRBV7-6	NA	CASSQGTGHNQPQHF	TGTGCCAGCAGCCAAGGGACAGGGCACAATCAGCCCCAGCATTTT
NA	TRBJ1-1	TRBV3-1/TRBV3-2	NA	CASSQDEDRNTEAFF	TGTGCCAGCAGCCAAGACGAGGACAGAAACACTGAAGCTTTCTTT
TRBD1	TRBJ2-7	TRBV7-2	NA	CASSLETGGLYEQYF	TGTGCCAGCAGCTTAGAGACAGGGGGTCTCTACGAGCAGTACTTC
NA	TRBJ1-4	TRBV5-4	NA	CASSLEQGASSTNEKLFF	TGTGCCAGCAGCTTGGAACAGGGCGCCTCTTCAACTAATGAAAAACTGTTTTTT
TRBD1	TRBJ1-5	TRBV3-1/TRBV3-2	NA	CASSQARGDQPQHF	TGTGCCAGCAGCCAAGCCAGGGGGGATCAGCCCCAGCATTTT
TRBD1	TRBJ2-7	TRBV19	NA	CASRGQAGYEQYF	TGTGCCAGTAGGGGACAGGCTGGCTACGAGCAGTACTTC
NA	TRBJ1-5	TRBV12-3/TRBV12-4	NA	CASSLTGDQPQHF	TGTGCCAGCAGTTTAACCGGGGATCAGCCCCAGCATTTT
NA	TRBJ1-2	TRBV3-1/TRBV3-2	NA	CASSQGRRTGYGYTF	TGTGCCAGCAGCCAAGGCCGACGAACAGGCTATGGCTACACCTTC
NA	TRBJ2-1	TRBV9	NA	CASSVYHGGNEQFF	TGTGCCAGCAGCGTGTACCACGGGGGAAATGAGCAGTTCTTC
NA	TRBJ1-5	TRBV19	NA	CASSKGQFGRNQPQHF	TGTGCCAGTAGTAAGGGACAATTCGGGCGCAATCAGCCCCAGCATTTT
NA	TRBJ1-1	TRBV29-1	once	CSVGLLLNTEAFF	TGCAGCGTTGGATTGCTTCTGAACACTGAAGCTTTCTTT
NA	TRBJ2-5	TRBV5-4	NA	CASSLTWGQETQYF	TGTGCCAGCAGCTTAACTTGGGGCCAAGAGACCCAGTACTTC
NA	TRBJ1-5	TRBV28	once	CASSRGGGSNQPQHF	TGTGCCAGCAGTCGCGGTGGAGGGAGCAATCAGCCCCAGCATTTT